In this sample, the clone carrying this T cell receptor (beta chain) turned up many times. An equimolar mix of two oligonucleotides served as the beta constant-region primer for TRBC1 and TRBC2. TCRdb re-derived calls from the UMI-ligation and nested PCR reads in MiXCR, one entry per CDR3 protein. The repertoire holds about 35,000 distinct CDR3 sequences, with roughly 14% as singletons. CDR1 and CDR2 from the germline V gene are SGHRS and YFSETQ. Trimming stripped 3 bases from V and 8 bases from J, with 12 bases between. The CDR3 contains 13 residues. The entry originates in a study of naive and memory T cell subsets. From the second PCR step, alpha and beta chains were amplified apart.

This receptor was identified in a human donor in good health. Material for sequencing was effector memory CD4+ T cells from blood. Subset here: effector memory, CD45RA- CD27-. The chain employs TRBV5-1 and TRBJ2-1; D may be TRBD2 (5 bases). The CDR3 coding sequence is TGCGCCAGCAGCTCTAGAGGGCTCGATGAGCAGTTCTTC. This sequence encodes CASSSRGLDEQFF.